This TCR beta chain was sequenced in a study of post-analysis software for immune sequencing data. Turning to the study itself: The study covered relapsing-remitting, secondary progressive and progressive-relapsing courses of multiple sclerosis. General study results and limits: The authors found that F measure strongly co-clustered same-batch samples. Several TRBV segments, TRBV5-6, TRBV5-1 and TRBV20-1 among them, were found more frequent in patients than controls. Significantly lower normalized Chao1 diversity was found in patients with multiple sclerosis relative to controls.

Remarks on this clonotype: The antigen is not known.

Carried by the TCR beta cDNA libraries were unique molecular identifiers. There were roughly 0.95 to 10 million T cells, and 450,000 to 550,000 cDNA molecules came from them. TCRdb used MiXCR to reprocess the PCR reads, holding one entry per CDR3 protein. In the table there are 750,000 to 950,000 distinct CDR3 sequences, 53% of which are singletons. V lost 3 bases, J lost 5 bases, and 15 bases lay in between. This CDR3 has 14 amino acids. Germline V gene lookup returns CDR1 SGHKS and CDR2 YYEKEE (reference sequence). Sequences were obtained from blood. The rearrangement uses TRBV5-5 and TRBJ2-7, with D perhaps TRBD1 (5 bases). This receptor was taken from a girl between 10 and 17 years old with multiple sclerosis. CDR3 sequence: CASSSIQGAHEQYF. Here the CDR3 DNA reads TGTGCCAGCAGCTCCATCCAGGGTGCCCACGAGCAGTACTTC.